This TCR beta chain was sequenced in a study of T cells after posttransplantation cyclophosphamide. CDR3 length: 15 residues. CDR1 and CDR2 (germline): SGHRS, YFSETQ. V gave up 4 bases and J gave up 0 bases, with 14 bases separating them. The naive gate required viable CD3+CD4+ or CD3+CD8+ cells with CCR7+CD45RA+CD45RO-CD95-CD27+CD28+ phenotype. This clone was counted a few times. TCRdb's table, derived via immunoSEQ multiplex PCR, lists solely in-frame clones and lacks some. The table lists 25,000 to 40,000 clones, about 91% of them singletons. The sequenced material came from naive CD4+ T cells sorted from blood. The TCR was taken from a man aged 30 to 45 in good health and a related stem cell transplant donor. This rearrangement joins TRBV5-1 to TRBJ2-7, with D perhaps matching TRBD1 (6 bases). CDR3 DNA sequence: TGCGCCAGCAGCGCGACCGGGACAAACTCCTACGAGCAGTACTTC. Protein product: CASSATGTNSYEQYF.